These 26 T cell receptor beta chains came from one sample sequenced in a study of tissue T cells after allogeneic stem cell transplantation. Produced via immunoSEQ multiplex PCR; TCRdb's table is partial and in-frame only. The data show under 7,000 clones, 55% to 75% seen once. The source material was tissue from the rectum, sampled at autopsy. These receptors all come from a woman between 18 and 50 years old with breast cancer.

The rearrangement uses TRBV27 and TRBJ2-5, with D perhaps TRBD2 (6 bases). With 2 bases removed from V and 5 bases from J, the gap between germline ends came to 12 bases. The germline gives CDR1 MNHEY, CDR2 SMNVEV (reference sequence). The CDR3 loop spans 14 amino acids. CDR3 nucleotides: TGTGCCAGCAGTTTAGCCGGGACTCCGGAGACCCAGTACTTC. This encodes CASSLAGTPETQYF.

The chain links TRBV30 to TRBJ2-7; 9 bases fit TRBD2. The germline CDR1 and CDR2 sequences are GTSNPN and SVGIG (reference sequence). This CDR3 comprises 18 residues. V was pared by 3 bases and J by 1 base, with 16 bases of the junction left unmatched. This CDR3 is CAWSVNSGSWARSYEQYF. As DNA, the CDR3 is TGTGCCTGGAGCGTGAATAGCGGGAGCTGGGCCAGATCCTACGAGCAGTACTTC.

This clone occurred a few times. This chain uses TRBV6-5 with TRBJ1-5; a possible D gene is TRBD1 (5 bases). With 11 bases removed from V and 6 bases from J, the gap between germline ends came to 20 bases. Germline V CDR1 and CDR2: MNHEY, SVGAGI. CDR3 length: 14 amino acids. The CDR3 region is CAAYSQVSIQPQHF. Here the CDR3 DNA reads TGTGCCGCCTATTCACAGGTCAGTATTCAGCCCCAGCATTTT.

The chain recombines TRBV5-4 with TRBJ1-1; tentatively, D is TRBD1 (6 bases). CDR1 SGHNT and CDR2 YYREEE come from the germline V gene (reference sequence). This CDR3 contains 13 residues. V was cut by 5 bases and J by 9 bases, with 17 bases left in between. The CDR3 reads CASRPWTVRQAFF. The CDR3 DNA is TGTGCCAGCAGACCTTGGACAGTTAGACAAGCTTTCTTT.

This clone came up a few times. V usage is TRBV3-1 (or the pseudogene TRBV3-2) and J usage is TRBJ1-2; D is possibly TRBD1 (5 bases). This CDR3 spans 13 amino acids. Per germline, CDR1 LGHDT and CDR2 YNNKEL (reference sequence). Trimming cost V 2 bases and J 6 bases, with 10 bases left between them. CDR3 sequence: CASSQRGDNGYTF. The CDR3 DNA reads as TGTGCCAGCAGCCAAAGAGGGGATAATGGCTACACCTTC.

This clone was recorded only once. The chain couples TRBV3-1 (or the pseudogene TRBV3-2) to TRBJ2-7; D is perhaps TRBD2 (6 bases). CDR3 size: 15 residues. Trimming removed 4 bases from V and 0 bases from J, with 13 bases in between. Germline-derived CDR1 and CDR2 are LGHDT and YNNKEL (reference sequence). CDR3 protein: CASSRPGGSSYEQYF. The DNA of the CDR3 is TGTGCCAGCAGCCGCCCTGGGGGGAGCTCCTACGAGCAGTACTTC.

This chain uses TRBV28 with TRBJ2-2; 8 bases are a match to TRBD2. V was clipped by 6 bases and J by 4 bases; unmatched bases: 7. Germline assignment: CDR1 MDHEN and CDR2 SYDVKM. The CDR3 sequence is 15 residues long. The CDR3 DNA sequence: TGTGCCAGCAGGGCAGGACTAGCAGGCACCGGGGAGCTGTTTTTT. Encoded protein: CASRAGLAGTGELFF.

The CDR3 bases are TGTGCCAGCAGCGTAGCGACTCCGGCAGATACGCAGTATTTT. It translates to CASSVATPADTQYF. The rearrangement links TRBV9 to TRBJ2-3; D unresolved. The CDR3 has 14 amino acids. The germline V and J ends were trimmed by 0 bases and 4 bases, with 9 bases remaining between them. Germline V gene lookup returns CDR1 SGDLS and CDR2 YYNGEE.

This clone has a single count. The chain links TRBV7-2 to TRBJ1-4; TRBD1 matches 7 bases. After removal of 6 bases from V and 3 bases from J, the junction contained 7 bases not matched to a gene. This CDR3 contains 15 residues. The V gene's germline CDR1 is SGHTA and CDR2 FQGNSA. This CDR3 is CASSLQGGPNEKLFF. The DNA for the CDR3 is TGTGCCAGCAGTCTTCAAGGGGGCCCTAATGAAAAACTGTTTTTT.

Details on this clone: At the DNA level, this CDR3 is encoded by other sequences in the same sample as well. The gene calls are TRBV24-1 and TRBJ2-7, with no clear D. Trimming cost V 4 bases and J 2 bases, with 11 bases left between them. CDR3 length: 14 residues. The germline gives CDR1 KGHDR, CDR2 SFDVKD. The chain's CDR3 is CATSEATGTYEQYF. The CDR3 DNA reads TGTGCCACCAGTGAGGCCACTGGGACCTACGAGCAGTACTTC.

V is TRBV28 and J is TRBJ1-3; TRBD1 might be the D (5 bases). This CDR3 contains 14 residues. V was cut by 7 bases and J by 8 bases, with 18 bases left in between. The germline gives CDR1 MDHEN, CDR2 SYDVKM. The CDR3 sequence is CASKDGRGADTIYF. CDR3 DNA: TGTGCCAGCAAAGATGGAAGGGGCGCGGACACCATATATTTT.

This clone appeared a few times. The V call is TRBV7-2, the J call TRBJ2-2; D is unresolved. Germline lookup yields CDR1 SGHTA and CDR2 FQGNSA. V dropped 5 bases and J dropped 1 base, with 8 bases sitting between them. This CDR3 has 14 residues. CDR3 sequence reads: CASSRDWNTGELFF. The CDR3 region has the DNA TGTGCCAGCAGCAGAGACTGGAACACCGGGGAGCTGTTTTTT.

This chain joins TRBV13 and TRBJ1-2; D is undetermined. With 3 bases removed from V and 5 bases from J, the gap between germline ends came to 4 bases. From germline, CDR1 is PRHDT and CDR2 FYEKMQ (reference sequence). The CDR3 is 11 amino acids. The CDR3, as DNA: TGTGCCAGCAGCTTGGGGTATGGCTACACCTTC. This sequence encodes CASSLGYGYTF.

V and J are TRBV21-1 and TRBJ2-7. TRBV21-1 corresponds to a pseudogene. This CDR3 contains 9 residues. This chain's CDR3 is CASSNEQYF. The CDR3 coding sequence is TGTGCCAGCAGCAACGAGCAGTACTTC.

The chain couples TRBV2 to TRBJ1-5, with a weak D call TRBD1 (6 bases). V was clipped by 4 bases and J by 6 bases, with 10 bases between them. The germline V gene has CDR1 SNHLY and CDR2 FYNNEI. CDR3 length equals 13 residues. CDR3 sequence reads: CASSVQGPQPQHF. The CDR3 region has the DNA TGTGCCAGCAGTGTTCAGGGGCCTCAGCCCCAGCATTTT.

The chain employs TRBV25-1 and TRBJ2-3; possibly TRBD1 for D (6 bases). CDR3 size: 18 residues. CDR1 MGHDK and CDR2 SYGVNS come from the germline V gene. The ends were cut back, 3 bases at V and 1 base at J, with 20 bases in the middle. The CDR3 spells CASSDAVRGKPGTDTQYF. The CDR3 nucleotides read TGTGCCAGCAGTGATGCTGTGAGGGGGAAACCCGGCACAGATACGCAGTATTTT.

V usage is TRBV7-9 and J usage is TRBJ2-5; D possibly corresponds to TRBD2 (5 bases). The CDR3 totals 17 residues. V lost 1 base and J 6 bases, leaving 21 bases between the germline ends. The V gene's germline CDR1 is SEHNR and CDR2 FQNEAQ (reference sequence). The DNA for the CDR3 is TGTGCCAGCAGCTTAGGCCGCAGAGGAGGCTCCCCGAAGACCCAGTACTTC. Translating gives CASSLGRRGGSPKTQYF.

V usage is TRBV11-2 and J usage is TRBJ1-3; no clear D. The V gene's germline CDR1 is SGHAT and CDR2 FQNNGV. This CDR3 comprises 16 residues. Trimming stripped 3 bases from V and 2 bases from J, with 14 bases between. The CDR3 reads CASSFSLGSTGNTIYF. The CDR3 bases are TGTGCCAGCAGCTTTTCTCTGGGATCTACTGGAAACACCATATATTTT.

The chain couples TRBV29-1 to TRBJ2-1; possibly TRBD2 for D (6 bases). Germline CDR1 and CDR2: SQVTM and ANQGSEA. The CDR3 has 13 residues. V was trimmed by 5 bases and J by 8 bases, leaving 16 bases between them. The CDR3 coding sequence is TGCAGCGTTTCCCCCCCGGGCGGGGATGAGCAGTTCTTC. This gives the protein CSVSPPGGDEQFF.

The rearrangement links TRBV5-1 to TRBJ2-2; 7 nucleotides match TRBD1. There are 16 residues in the CDR3. Trimming took 4 bases from V and 7 from J; bases not matched to a gene: 13. Germline CDR1 is SGHRS and CDR2 is YFSETQ. The CDR3 nucleotides are TGCGCCAGCAGCGCCTCTACAGGGGTACCAGGCGGGGAGCTGTTTTTT. It specifies CASSASTGVPGGELFF. Full variable domain (outside the CDR3, taken from reference TRBV5-1 and TRBJ2-2): KAGVTQTPRYLIKTRGQQVTLSCSPISGHRSVSWYQQTPGQGLQFLFEYFSETQRNKGNFPGRFSGRQFSNSRSEMNVSTLELGDSALYLCASSASTGVPGGELFFGEGSRLTVL.

The chain recombines TRBV5-1 with TRBJ2-5, with a possible D match to TRBD2 (5 bases). With 3 bases removed from V and 4 bases from J, the gap between germline ends came to 13 bases. Germline V gene lookup returns CDR1 SGHRS and CDR2 YFSETQ. This CDR3 has 14 residues. The CDR3 region is CASSWRGLRETQYF. The DNA of the CDR3 is TGCGCCAGCAGCTGGAGAGGGTTGCGAGAGACCCAGTACTTC.

This chain links TRBV3-1 (or the pseudogene TRBV3-2) with TRBJ2-1; 7 positions match TRBD2. Germline CDR1 and CDR2: LGHDT and YNNKEL (reference sequence). CDR3 size: 15 residues. The ends lost 0 bases at V and 10 bases at J; junction bases unmatched: 9. The CDR3, as DNA: TGTGCCAGCAGCCAAGATACCTCGGGGGGAGCGGAGCAGTTCTTC. It yields the protein CASSQDTSGGAEQFF.

The DNA for the CDR3 is TGTGCCAGCAGCCGGGACAGCCCAGCCAATGAGCAGTTCTTC. Translation gives CASSRDSPANEQFF. The rearrangement joins TRBV27 to TRBJ2-1; 7 bases match TRBD1. Germline CDR1 is MNHEY and CDR2 is SMNVEV (reference sequence). Trimming at V came to 6 bases and at J to 6 bases, leaving 8 bases not matched to a gene. The CDR3 has 14 residues.

The chain employs TRBV5-5 and TRBJ1-1; 10 bases map to TRBD1. The CDR3 is 18 residues long. Germline CDR1 and CDR2: SGHKS and YYEKEE (reference sequence). V gave up 1 base and J gave up 0 bases; unmatched junction bases: 9. Written as DNA, the CDR3 is TGTGCCAGCAGCTTGAGACAGGGGGCGGCCAGCATGAACACTGAAGCTTTCTTT. Its translation is CASSLRQGAASMNTEAFF.

This sequence joins TRBV29-1 and TRBJ2-5; the D gene is possibly TRBD1 (5 bases). Germline V gene sequence: CDR1 SQVTM, CDR2 ANQGSEA. V lost 4 bases, J lost 3 bases, and 12 bases lay in between. The CDR3 length is 13 residues. The CDR3 sequence is CSVGGRAEETQYF. The DNA for the CDR3 is TGCAGCGTTGGAGGCAGGGCTGAAGAGACCCAGTACTTC.

With respect to this clone: One junction end disagrees with the germline gene, perhaps due to a read error. This chain connects TRBV25-1 to TRBJ1-6, with a tentative D call TRBD1 (5 bases). The CDR3 runs 17 residues. Germline V CDR1 and CDR2: MGHDK, SYGVNS. For the CDR3, the DNA is TGTGCCAGCAGTGAGATTGGGACCTCTTCCTTTAATTCACCCCTCCACTTT. Protein sequence: CASSEIGTSSFNSPLHF.